This T cell receptor beta chain was obtained from a study of T cells in Graves' hyperthyroidism and ophthalmopathy. General observations from the study: A model of 13 V-J features distinguished ophthalmopathy from stable hyperthyroidism.

This CDR3 comprises 17 residues. J gave up 9 bases and V 2 bases, and 16 bases lay outside the gene matches. CDR1 and CDR2 from the germline V gene are DFQATT and SNEGSKA (reference sequence). Researchers amplified the TCR beta CDR3 regions from RNA transcripts. The HTBI set primed first-round TCR CDR3 RT-PCR. TCRdb fed the multiplex PCR reads into MiXCR, producing one record per CDR3 protein. Of a few hundred thousand distinct CDR3 sequences detected, 17% appear once; the ten largest clones hold under 20%. Turning to this clonotype: Its target is unknown.

The source of this sequence is a woman younger than 35 with Graves' ophthalmopathy. The sequencing sample was made of blood. The rearrangement links TRBV20-1 to TRBJ1-6, with 7 bases identical to TRBD1. The CDR3 is CSARRLGQGVSRSPLHF. The CDR3 DNA reads as TGCAGTGCTAGACGCCTAGGGCAGGGGGTTTCTCGTTCACCCCTCCACTTT.